These 2 T cell receptor beta chains were sequenced from one sample in a study of vaccination and CD4 T cells after COVID-19. The treatment is: roughly nine-day PBMC culture with coronavirus spike peptide pools or control peptides (ViraFEST assay). Antigens for these TCRs are unknown. Sequencing of DNA taken from cultured CD4+ T cells relied on the Oncomine TCR Beta short-read assay. Each CDR3 protein gets one entry after TCRdb re-called the PCR reads with MiXCR. The sample lists more than 4,000 distinct CDR3 sequences, about 49% seen once, with roughly two fifths in the top ten. The sequenced material came from CD4+ T cells from blood, cultured in vitro. These receptors were collected from a human donor who had recovered from COVID-19.

This clonotype came up a few times. This rearrangement joins TRBV24-1 to TRBJ2-2; TRBD1 agrees at 9 bases. V shed 4 bases, J shed 5 bases, and the junction held 7 bases outside the gene matches. Germline V gene sequence: CDR1 KGHDR, CDR2 SFDVKD. The CDR3 is made up of 16 amino acids. The CDR3 protein is CATSDPRQGVTGELFF. DNA for the CDR3: TGTGCCACCAGTGACCCTAGACAGGGGGTGACCGGGGAGCTGTTTTTT.

The gene calls are TRBV9 and TRBJ2-3; D not resolved. Trimming cost V 4 bases and J 9 bases, with 15 bases left between them. The CDR3 is made up of 13 amino acids. Germline loops: CDR1 SGDLS, CDR2 YYNGEE. In nucleotides, the CDR3 is TGTGCCAGCAGCCCGGGTGGCTATTCAACGCAGTATTTT. It translates to CASSPGGYSTQYF.